What follows are 2 T cell receptor beta chains derived from one specimen sequenced in a study of cytomegalovirus exposure and HLA in healthy donors (dated by TCRdb to 2016 to 2017). Library preparation was by the immunoSEQ multiplex PCR assay. The multiplex PCR relied on a mix of 60 forward primers for TCR Vbeta segments and 13 reverse primers for TCR Jbeta segments. TCRdb obtained this table from immuneACCESS and retained in-frame rearrangements with V and J assigned. These tables miss some clones; where compared with another copy, unresolved V genes account for less than half of the shortfall, and the remainder is unexplained. This sample holds 150,000 to 200,000 clones; about 81% were observed only once. Together, the top ten hold about 1.7% of the sample. Sequenced input: PBMCs. These receptors originate from a man aged 18 to 30 in good health and CMV-seronegative.

The rearrangement joins TRBV9 to TRBJ1-5; 7 bases are shared with TRBD1. Germline CDR1 SGDLS, CDR2 YYNGEE. Trimming took 4 bases from V and 6 from J; bases not matched to a gene: 1. The CDR3 totals 12 residues. DNA of the CDR3: TGTGCCAGCAGCTCAGGGGGTCAGCCCCAGCATTTT. It is translated as CASSSGGQPQHF.

The chain employs TRBV30 and TRBJ2-5, with 7 nucleotides matching TRBD1. Per the germline V gene, CDR1 is GTSNPN and CDR2 is SVGIG (reference sequence). The CDR3 covers 15 residues. V shed 1 base and J 2 bases; nucleotides not matched to a gene: 7. The CDR3 here is CAWSAPGTAQETQYF. The CDR3 DNA sequence: TGTGCCTGGAGTGCCCCTGGGACAGCACAAGAGACCCAGTACTTC.